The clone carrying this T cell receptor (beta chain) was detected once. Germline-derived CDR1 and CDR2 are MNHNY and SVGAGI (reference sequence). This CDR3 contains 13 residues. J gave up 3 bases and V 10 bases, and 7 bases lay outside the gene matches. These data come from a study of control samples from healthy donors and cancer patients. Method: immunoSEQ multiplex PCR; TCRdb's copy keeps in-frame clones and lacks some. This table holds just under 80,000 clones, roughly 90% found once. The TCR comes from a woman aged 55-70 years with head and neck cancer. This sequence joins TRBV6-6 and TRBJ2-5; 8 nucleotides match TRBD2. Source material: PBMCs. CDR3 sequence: CATCREGEETQYF. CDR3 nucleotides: TGTGCCACCTGTCGGGAGGGGGAAGAGACCCAGTACTTC.